The clone carrying this TCR beta chain was seen a single time. Antigen: not known. These data come from a study of shared clonotypes between healthy human individuals. Study-wide points: The sharing of around 5% of naive CD4 clonotypes was seen across a handful of donors. The study sampled only blood, and tissue repertoires likely differ.

Between the trimmed V and J ends, which lost 1 base and 0 bases, there was a span of 13 bases. The CDR3 has 17 residues. Germline V gives CDR1 LGHNA, CDR2 YSLEER. Each subset's genomic DNA was shared equally among a number of immunoSEQ plates. TCRdb's copy holds only in-frame clones and misses some; the assay was immunoSEQ multiplex PCR. The data show just over 2,000,000 clones, with 85% to 95% seen just once and 0.13% held by the top ten. Division of CD4+ cells produced a CD45RA+ naive subset and a CD45RA-negative memory subset. This receptor was taken from a man between 18 and 29 years old in good health. The sequencing input was naive CD4+ T cells sorted from blood. Subset meaning: CD45RA+ positively selected. The chain carries TRBV4-3 and TRBJ1-5; D is uncertain. The CDR3 region is CASSQGIAGLSNQPQHF. The CDR3, as DNA: TGCGCCAGCAGCCAAGGGATTGCCGGTCTTAGCAATCAGCCCCAGCATTTT.